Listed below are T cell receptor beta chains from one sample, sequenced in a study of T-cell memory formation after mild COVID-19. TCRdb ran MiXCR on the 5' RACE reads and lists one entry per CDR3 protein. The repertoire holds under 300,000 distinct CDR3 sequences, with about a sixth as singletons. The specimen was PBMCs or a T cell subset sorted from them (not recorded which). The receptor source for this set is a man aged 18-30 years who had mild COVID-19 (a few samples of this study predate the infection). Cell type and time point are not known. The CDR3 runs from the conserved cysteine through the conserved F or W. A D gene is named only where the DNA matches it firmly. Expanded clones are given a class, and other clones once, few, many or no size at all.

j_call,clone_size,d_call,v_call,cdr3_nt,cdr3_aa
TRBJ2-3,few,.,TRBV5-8,TGTGCCAGCAGCACCGGACAGTCCACAGATACGCAGTATTTT,CASSTGQSTDTQYF
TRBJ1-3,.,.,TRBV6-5,TGTGCCAGCAGTTACCGAAAAGGCATCCACTCTGGAAACACCATATATTTT,CASSYRKGIHSGNTIYF
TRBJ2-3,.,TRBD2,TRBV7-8,TGTGCCAGCAGCGTACTGGGGGGGGGGGTGTCAGATACGCAGTATTTT,CASSVLGGGVSDTQYF
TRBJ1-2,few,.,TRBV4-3,TGCGCCAGCAGCCAAGATGGGTCCGCTAACTATGGCTACACCTTC,CASSQDGSANYGYTF
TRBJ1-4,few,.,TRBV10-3,TGTGCCATCAGTGAGTCATGGGGTAATGAAAAACTGTTTTTT,CAISESWGNEKLFF
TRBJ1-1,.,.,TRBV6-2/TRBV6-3,TGTGCCAGCCGGGTCTGGGGCACTGAAGCTTTCTTT,CASRVWGTEAFF
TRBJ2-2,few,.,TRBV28,TGTGCCAGTAGGGGAAGGGAGCTGTTTTTT,CASRGRELFF
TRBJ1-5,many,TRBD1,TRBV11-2,TGTGCCAGCAGCTGGGGGACAGGGGGCGATCAGCCCCAGCATTTT,CASSWGTGGDQPQHF
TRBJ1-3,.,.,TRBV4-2,TGTGCCAGCAGCCAAGTCCTTGGCAGGGCAAGCTCTGGAAACACCATATATTTT,CASSQVLGRASSGNTIYF
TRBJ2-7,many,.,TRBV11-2,TGTGCCAGCAGCTTAGACCTAGCCCGGGGCTACGAGCAGTACTTC,CASSLDLARGYEQYF
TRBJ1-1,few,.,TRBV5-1,TGCGCCAGCAGCAGAGCTACAGGGTACAAATGGGGAACTGAAGCTTTCTTT,CASSRATGYKWGTEAFF
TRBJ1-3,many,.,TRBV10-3,TGTGCCATCAGTGCGGTCACCCGCCATGGAAACACCATATATTTT,CAISAVTRHGNTIYF
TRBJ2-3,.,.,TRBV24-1,TGTGCCACCAGTCCCAGAGCAACAGATACGCAGTATTTT,CATSPRATDTQYF
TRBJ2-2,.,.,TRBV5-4,TGTGCCAGCAAGGGGGCGGAGACTAGCCCCACCGGGGAGCTGTTTTTT,CASKGAETSPTGELFF
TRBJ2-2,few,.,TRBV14,TGTGCCAGCAGCCAGGACCACACCGGGGAGCTGTTTTTT,CASSQDHTGELFF
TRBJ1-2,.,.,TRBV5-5,TGTGCCAGCAGCTCGGAGGAGATTGTATATGGCTACACCTTC,CASSSEEIVYGYTF
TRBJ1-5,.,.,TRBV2,TGTGCCAGCAGTGAAAGTTGGGGATATAGCAATCAGCCCCAGCATTTT,CASSESWGYSNQPQHF
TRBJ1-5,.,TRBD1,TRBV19,TGTGCCAGTAGTATCGGGGGACAGTTCTTCTTT,CASSIGGQFFF
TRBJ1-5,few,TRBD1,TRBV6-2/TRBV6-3,TGTGCCAGCAGCCGACAGGGGCGAAATCAGCCCCAGCATTTT,CASSRQGRNQPQHF
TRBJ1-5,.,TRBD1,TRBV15,TGTGCCACCAGCAGAGGACAGGGTAGCAATCAGCCCCAGCATTTT,CATSRGQGSNQPQHF
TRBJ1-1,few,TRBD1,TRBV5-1,TGCGCCAGCAGCTTTACAGGGGAGAGAAAAACTGAAGCTTTCTTT,CASSFTGERKTEAFF
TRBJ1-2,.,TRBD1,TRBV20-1,TGCAGTGCTAGAGGACCTTGGGACAGAATTAACTATGGCTACACCTTC,CSARGPWDRINYGYTF
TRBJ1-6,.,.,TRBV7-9,TGTGCCAGCAGCTTAGAAACCCCTACTAATACATATAATTCACCCCTCCACTTT,CASSLETPTNTYNSPLHF
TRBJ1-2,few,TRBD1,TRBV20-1,TGCAGTGCTAGGTCGACAGGGACGGGGGGTTCCTATGGCTACACCTTC,CSARSTGTGGSYGYTF
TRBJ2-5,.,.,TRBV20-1,TGCAGTGCTAGAGATCCCCTACAAGAGACCCAGTACTTC,CSARDPLQETQYF
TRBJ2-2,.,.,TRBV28,TGTGCCAGCAGATCCAGGGCGGCCGGGGAGCTGTTTTTT,CASRSRAAGELFF
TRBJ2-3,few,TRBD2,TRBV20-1,TGCAGTAACCCGGGGGAGGGAGTGAATACGCAGTATTTT,CSNPGEGVNTQYF
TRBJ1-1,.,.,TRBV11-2,TGTGCCAGCAGCTTAAGCAGGGCTGAAGCTTTCTTT,CASSLSRAEAFF
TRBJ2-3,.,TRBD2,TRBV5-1,TGCGCCAGCAGCTTTTCTGCCGGGACTACCGCGTCTCGTACGCAGTATTTT,CASSFSAGTTASRTQYF
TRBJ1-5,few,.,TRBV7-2,TGTGCCAGCAGCTTAGAGGACTGGCAGCCCCAGCATTTT,CASSLEDWQPQHF
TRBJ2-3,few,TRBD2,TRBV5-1,TGCGCCAGCAGCTATGTGCGGGGGGAACCTAGCACAGATACGCAGTATTTT,CASSYVRGEPSTDTQYF
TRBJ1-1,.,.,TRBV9,TGTGCCAGCAGCGTAGCCCCGGGGATGAACACTGAAGCTTTCTTT,CASSVAPGMNTEAFF
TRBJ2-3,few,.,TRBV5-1,TGCGCCAGCAGCGGGGAGAATACGCAGTATTTT,CASSGENTQYF
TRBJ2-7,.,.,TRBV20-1,TGCAGTGCTGGCGCGACAGGTAGCTCCTACGAGCAGTACTTC,CSAGATGSSYEQYF
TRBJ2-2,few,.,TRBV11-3,TGTGCCAGCAGCTTATCGGGCAGGAACACCGGGGAGCTGTTTTTT,CASSLSGRNTGELFF
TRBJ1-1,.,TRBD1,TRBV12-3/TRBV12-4,TGTGCCAGCAGTTTCGACCTGCGGGACAGTAGGAACACTGAAGCTTTCTTT,CASSFDLRDSRNTEAFF
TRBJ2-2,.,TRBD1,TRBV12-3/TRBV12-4,TGTGCCAGCAGTGAACAGGGGAACGGGGAGCTGTTTTTT,CASSEQGNGELFF
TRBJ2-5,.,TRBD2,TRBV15,TGTGCCACCAGCAGACCAGCGGGGGGCCACGAGACCCAGTACTTC,CATSRPAGGHETQYF
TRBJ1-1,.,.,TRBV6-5,TGTGCCAGCAGTTACGGCTTAGCGAACACTGAAGCTTTCTTT,CASSYGLANTEAFF
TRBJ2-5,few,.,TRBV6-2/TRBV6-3,TGTGCCAGCAGTCCAACTAGGACAGCGAAGGCCCAAGAGACCCAGTACTTC,CASSPTRTAKAQETQYF
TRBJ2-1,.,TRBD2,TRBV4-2,TGTGCCAGCAGCCAAGTAGCGGGGGGGAATGAGCAGTTCTTC,CASSQVAGGNEQFF
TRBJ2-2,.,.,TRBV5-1,TGCGCCAGCAGCTTCCCCAGAGACACCGGGGAGCTGTTTTTT,CASSFPRDTGELFF
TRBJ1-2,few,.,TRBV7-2,TGTGCCAGCAGCCCCCTCGTGGGCTACACCTTC,CASSPLVGYTF
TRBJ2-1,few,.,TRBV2,TGTGCCAGCAGTGAAGGGGTCGATGAGCAGTTCTTC,CASSEGVDEQFF
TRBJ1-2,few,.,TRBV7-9,TGTGCCAGCAGCTTAGACGTCTATGGCTACACCTTC,CASSLDVYGYTF